A single sample gave rise to the 10 T cell receptor beta chains below, sequenced in a study of CD8+ T cells in alopecia areata. In each case, RNA was isolated and then reverse transcribed into cDNA as the sequencing template. TCRdb's copy holds only in-frame clones and misses some; the assay was immunoSEQ multiplex PCR. The sample carries about 190,000 clones, around 60% recorded once. Sequences were derived from CD4+ T cells sorted from blood, sampled at week 0. Receptors originate from a human donor with alopecia areata.

The rearrangement joins TRBV4-2 to TRBJ2-5, with TRBD2 identical over 8 bases. The CDR3 has 16 amino acids. Germline CDR1 is LGHNA and CDR2 is YNFKEQ. After removal of 0 bases from V and 2 bases from J, the junction contained 5 bases not matched to a gene. CDR3 DNA: TGTGCCAGCAGCCAAGATCGGTCTAGCGGGCAAGAGACCCAGTACTTC. It encodes CASSQDRSSGQETQYF.

The chain is built from TRBV18 and TRBJ2-5; D gene unclear. This CDR3 is 11 amino acids long. V was pared by 3 bases and J by 3 bases, with 2 bases between. Germline CDR1 and CDR2: KGHSH and LQKENI. The CDR3 sequence is CASSPEETQYF. The DNA for the CDR3 is TGTGCCAGCTCACCGGAAGAGACCCAGTACTTC.

The chain carries TRBV25-1 and TRBJ2-5; perhaps TRBD1 as D (6 bases). V lost 4 bases to trimming and J lost 1 base, with 16 bases between them. The CDR3 has 16 amino acids. Germline values: CDR1 MGHDK, CDR2 SYGVNS. The CDR3 DNA is TGTGCCAGCAGTGCTGGGGGCCCAGTTCCCCAAGAGACCCAGTACTTC. Its protein product is CASSAGGPVPQETQYF. Drawing the rest from reference TRBV25-1 and TRBJ2-5, the complete variable domain is EADIYQTPRYLVIGTGKKITLECSQTMGHDKMYWYQQDPGMELHLIHYSYGVNSTEKGDLSSESTVSRIRTEHFPLTLESARPSHTSQYLCASSAGGPVPQETQYFGPGTRLLVL.

This chain uses TRBV29-1 with TRBJ1-5; D ambiguous. This CDR3 is 13 amino acids long. The V and J ends lost 4 bases and 2 bases respectively, with 9 bases between them. Germline V gene sequence: CDR1 SQVTM, CDR2 ANQGSEA. As DNA, the CDR3 is TGCAGCGTTGCCGCGCAGCGCAATCAGCCCCAGCATTTT. Protein: CSVAAQRNQPQHF.

The chain has TRBV7-2 and TRBJ2-7; maybe TRBD2 (6 bases). The CDR3 spans 15 residues. Germline-derived CDR1 and CDR2 are SGHTA and FQGNSA. Trimming left V 1 base short and J 0 bases short, with 10 bases between. The CDR3 region is CASSLGWDFSYEQYF. CDR3 sequence (DNA): TGTGCCAGCAGCTTAGGGTGGGACTTCTCCTACGAGCAGTACTTC.

The genes are TRBV7-9 and TRBJ1-1; the D gene is possibly TRBD1 (6 bases). The CDR3 covers 14 residues. V shed 5 bases and J shed 1 base, with 11 bases lying between them. Germline V gene sequence: CDR1 SEHNR, CDR2 FQNEAQ (reference sequence). The CDR3 reads CASSPEQGNTEAFF. For the CDR3, the DNA is TGTGCCAGCAGCCCTGAACAGGGGAACACTGAAGCTTTCTTT.

This clone came up a few times. This rearrangement joins TRBV7-9 to TRBJ1-1; D gene unclear. The V end was cut by 1 base, the J end by 1 base, with 10 bases between. Germline V gene lookup returns CDR1 SEHNR and CDR2 FQNEAQ (reference sequence). The CDR3 totals 15 residues. The CDR3 DNA follows: TGTGCCAGCAGCTTAGTTGGCAGACAGAACACTGAAGCTTTCTTT. This sequence encodes CASSLVGRQNTEAFF. The full variable domain, rest sourced from reference TRBV7-9 and TRBJ1-1, is DTGVSQNPRHKITKRGQNVTFRCDPISEHNRLYWYRQTLGQGPEFLTYFQNEAQLEKSRLLSDRFSAERPKGSFSTLEIQRTEQGDSAMYLCASSLVGRQNTEAFFGQGTRLTVV.

A few counts support this clone. The chain employs TRBV6-5 and TRBJ2-7; 11 nucleotides align to TRBD1. Unmatched junction bases numbered 10, after V lost 10 bases and J lost 2 bases. The CDR3 runs 15 residues. CDR1 MNHEY and CDR2 SVGAGI come from the germline V gene. In DNA form, the CDR3 reads TGTGCCACCAGCCGGGACAGGGGGTTCGCCTACGAGCAGTACTTC. This gives the protein CATSRDRGFAYEQYF.

Only a few counts were recorded for this clone. The chain combines TRBV4-1 with TRBJ2-1, with 11 bases that match TRBD1. The length of the CDR3 is 18 residues. V dropped 4 bases and J dropped 2; count of bases not matched to a gene: 10. CDR1 and CDR2 (germline): MGHRA, YSYEKL. The CDR3 DNA reads as TGCGCCAGCAGCCGAGGCGGGGGGGACAGGGGGACCTACAATGAGCAGTTCTTC. As protein: CASSRGGGDRGTYNEQFF.

V and J are TRBV29-1 and TRBJ1-4, with 7 nucleotides matching TRBD1. The length of the CDR3 is 14 residues. Germline loops: CDR1 SQVTM, CDR2 ANQGSEA. The ends lost 5 bases at V and 0 bases at J; junction bases unmatched: 3. CDR3 sequence reads: CSVTGQATNEKLFF. The CDR3 nucleotides read TGCAGCGTTACCGGACAGGCAACTAATGAAAAACTGTTTTTT.